This T cell receptor (beta chain) is drawn from a study of cytomegalovirus exposure and HLA in healthy donors. Findings and limits, study-wide: Later analysis demonstrated an association between a missense DCLRE1C variant and TCR beta V- and J-gene trimming. About 87% or about 30% of the time was how often most TCR beta V segments were productive, according to an earlier analysis. It was in a later analysis that TCR association rates were seen to vary by HLA locus, highest for DRB1 and lowest for HLA-C.

V was clipped by 3 bases and J by 6 bases, with 9 bases between them. The germline gives CDR1 LNHNV, CDR2 YYDKDF (reference sequence). This CDR3 has 13 amino acids. Vbeta (60) and Jbeta (13) primers were used in the PCR. Clones were sequenced by immunoSEQ multiplex PCR, and TCRdb holds only the in-frame ones, with some missing. The data show 100,000 to 150,000 clones, and the top ten clones hold roughly 1.7%. Details on this clone: Its antigen is currently unknown.

The sequencing input was PBMCs. This rearrangement joins TRBV15 to TRBJ2-1; a weak D match, TRBD1 (5 bases). The receptor was derived from a woman between 35 and 50 years old in good health and CMV-seropositive. As DNA, the CDR3 is TGTGCCACCAGCAGGGGGCTGGTCAATGAGCAGTTCTTC. Translated: CATSRGLVNEQFF. Combining the CDR3 with reference TRBV15 and TRBJ2-1 gives the whole variable domain DAMVIQNPRYQVTQFGKPVTLSCSQTLNHNVMYWYQQKSSQAPKLLFHYYDKDFNNEADTPDNFQSRRPNTSFCFLDIRSPGLGDTAMYLCATSRGLVNEQFFGPGTRLTVL.